Here is one TCR beta chain with its context. This CDR3 has 14 residues. Trimming pared 0 bases from V and 7 bases from J, leaving 12 bases between. The germline V gene encodes CDR1 LGHDT and CDR2 YNNKEL (reference sequence). TCRdb recomputed calls from the RT-PCR reads with MiXCR, one row per CDR3 protein. The sample lists about 700,000 distinct CDR3 sequences, approximately 15% seen once, with roughly 3.9% in the top ten. The sample was memory CD4+ T cells from blood. This TCR was sampled from a female donor in good health, serving as a healthy control. The chain is built from TRBV3-1 and TRBJ2-5; perhaps D is TRBD1 or TRBD2 (5 bases each). CDR3 in amino acids: CASSQDGTRGTQYF. CDR3 DNA sequence: TGTGCCAGCAGCCAAGATGGGACCCGGGGGACCCAGTACTTC.